This T cell receptor beta chain was sequenced in a study of blood T cell repertoires in COVID-19. Sequencing used immunoSEQ multiplex PCR; TCRdb keeps in-frame clones, though not all of them. Here the sample spans approximately 90,000 clones, roughly nine tenths being singletons. CDR3 length equals 15 residues. CDR1 is SGHDT, CDR2 YYEEEE, per germline. V lost 3 bases and J lost 10; bases outside the gene matches: 10. Material for sequencing was peripheral blood. The TCR was taken from a man aged 50 or older with acute or convalescent COVID-19. The gene calls are TRBV5-6 and TRBJ2-5; 12 nucleotides agree with TRBD2. CDR3 loop: CASSWTSGERASQYF. CDR3 sequence (DNA): TGTGCCAGCAGCTGGACTAGCGGGGAGCGCGCGAGCCAGTACTTC.